This TCR beta chain was obtained from a study of response to subunit inactivated influenza vaccine. From the RT-PCR reads, TCRdb called clonotypes with MiXCR, one entry per CDR3 protein. The sample holds about 540,000 distinct CDR3 sequences, roughly 25% seen once. CDR1 and CDR2 from the germline V gene are SGHTA and FQGNSA. Germline trimming cut 1 base from V and 9 bases from J; bases unmatched to any gene: 11. The CDR3 is 16 amino acids. These same records also appear under a second study, on T cells expressing NK-cell markers. Per that study: It was by 5'RACE template switching with UMIs that TCR beta cDNA was made.

This TCR was sampled from a man over 45 who received an inactivated influenza vaccine. The chain employs TRBV7-2 and TRBJ2-1, with 8 bases that match TRBD1. The starting material was CD4+ T cells sorted from PBMCs, obtained less than 13 days after vaccination. The CDR3 loop is CASSLGQGFWFTEQFF. The CDR3 DNA is TGTGCCAGCAGCTTAGGACAGGGGTTTTGGTTTACTGAGCAGTTCTTC.